This T cell receptor beta chain was recorded in a study of a mutant IDH1 vaccine in newly diagnosed glioma. Data came from immunoSEQ multiplex PCR; TCRdb stores just in-frame clones and leaves some out. The sample lists tens of thousands of clones, 78% occurring once. Of note for this clone: Its target is not known. No DNA is shown, since the ends of the CDR3 on it are uncertain; the CDR3 is the one TCRdb lists.

Time point reported: week 35, safety follow-up. The vaccine gave 300 ug of a 20-mer mutant IDH1 peptide subcutaneously per dose. Ends included, the CDR3 has 15 residues. Germline values: CDR1 SNHLY, CDR2 FYNNEI. V gene TRBV2 combines with J gene TRBJ1-2; the D call TRBD1 from the table was never checked on the DNA. This specimen was PBMCs, taken from a glioma patient whose treatment included an IDH1 peptide vaccine. This TCR came from a woman in her 40s with glioma. The CDR3 loop reads CASSTSTDRSYGYTF.